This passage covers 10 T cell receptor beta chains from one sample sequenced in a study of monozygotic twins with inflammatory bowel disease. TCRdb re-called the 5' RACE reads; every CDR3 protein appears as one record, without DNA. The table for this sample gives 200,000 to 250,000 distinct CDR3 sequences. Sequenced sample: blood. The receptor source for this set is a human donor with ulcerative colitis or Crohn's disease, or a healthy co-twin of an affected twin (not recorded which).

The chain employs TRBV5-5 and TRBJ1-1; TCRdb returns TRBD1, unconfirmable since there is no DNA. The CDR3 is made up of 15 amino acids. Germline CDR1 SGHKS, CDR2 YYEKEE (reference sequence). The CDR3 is CASSPQGARNTEAFF.

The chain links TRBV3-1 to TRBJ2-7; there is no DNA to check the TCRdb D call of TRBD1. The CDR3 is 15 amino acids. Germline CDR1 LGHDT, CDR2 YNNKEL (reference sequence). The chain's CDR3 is CASSLGQQVTYEQYF.

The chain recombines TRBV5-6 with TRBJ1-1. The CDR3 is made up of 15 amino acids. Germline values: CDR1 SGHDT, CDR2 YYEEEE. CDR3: CASHRPFAGGTEAFF.

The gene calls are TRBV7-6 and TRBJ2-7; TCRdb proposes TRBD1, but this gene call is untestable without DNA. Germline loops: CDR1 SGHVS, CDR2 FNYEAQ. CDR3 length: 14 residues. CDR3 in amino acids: CASSSTGAGYEQYF. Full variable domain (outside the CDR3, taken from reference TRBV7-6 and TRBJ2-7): GAGVSQSPRYKVTKRGQDVALRCDPISGHVSLYWYRQALGQGPEFLTYFNYEAQQDKSGLPNDRFSAERPEGSISTLTIQRTEQRDSAMYRCASSSTGAGYEQYFGPGTRLTVT.

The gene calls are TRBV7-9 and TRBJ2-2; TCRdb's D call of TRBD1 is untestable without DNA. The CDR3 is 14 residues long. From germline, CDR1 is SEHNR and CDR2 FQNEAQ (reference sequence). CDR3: CASSWDTNTGELFF.

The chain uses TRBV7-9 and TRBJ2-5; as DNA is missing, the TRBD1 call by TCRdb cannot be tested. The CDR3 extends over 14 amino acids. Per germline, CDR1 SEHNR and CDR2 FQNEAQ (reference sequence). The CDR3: CASSSGQVGETQYF.

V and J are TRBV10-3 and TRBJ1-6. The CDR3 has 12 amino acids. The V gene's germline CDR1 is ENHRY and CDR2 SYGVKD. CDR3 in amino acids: CAISDYNSPLHF.

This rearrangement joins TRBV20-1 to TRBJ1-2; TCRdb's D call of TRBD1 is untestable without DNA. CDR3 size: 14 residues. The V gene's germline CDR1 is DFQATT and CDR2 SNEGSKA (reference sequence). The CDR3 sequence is CSTPQGSGNYGYTF.

CDR3 protein: CASSDRERETQYF. V and J are TRBV12-3 or TRBV12-4 and TRBJ2-5; TCRdb's assignment of TRBD1 cannot be checked, as there is no DNA. The CDR3 sequence is 13 residues long.

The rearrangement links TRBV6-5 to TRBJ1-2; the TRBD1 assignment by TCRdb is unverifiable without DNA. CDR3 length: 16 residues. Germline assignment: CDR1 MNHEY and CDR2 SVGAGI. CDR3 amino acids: CASSYLAQGANYGYTF.